The 31 T cell receptor beta chains presented below share a single source sample, sequenced in a study of CD8+CD57+ T cells in acquired aplastic anemia. Using genomic DNA as the template, TCR beta VDJ and CDR3 profiling was carried out. One entry per CDR3 protein, called by TCRdb with MiXCR from the reads. The data contain 200,000 to 250,000 distinct CDR3 sequences, roughly half of them singletons. For sequencing, patients were chosen who had shown expansion of CD8+CD57+ cells by flow cytometry. The specimen was sorted CD4+, CD8+, or CD8+CD57+ T cells (not recorded which) from PBMCs. The receptors originated from a human donor with aplastic anemia.

This clonotype showed up just a few times. The CDR3 loop reads CATSRDRPTGTGQPQHF. The CDR3 region has the DNA TGTGCCACCAGCAGAGATCGGCCGACAGGGACGGGTCAGCCCCAGCATTTT. The rearrangement joins TRBV15 to TRBJ1-5; 7 bases fit TRBD1. CDR3 length: 17 amino acids. Germline values: CDR1 LNHNV, CDR2 YYDKDF (reference sequence). V lost 0 bases to trimming and J lost 6 bases; unmatched junction nucleotides: 11.

In this sample, this clonotype turned up many times. V gene TRBV6-5 combines with J gene TRBJ2-7; weak D call: TRBD2 (6 bases). The germline V and J ends were trimmed by 5 bases and 2 bases, with 19 bases remaining between them. Germline V gene lookup returns CDR1 MNHEY and CDR2 SVGAGI. This CDR3 contains 16 residues. The DNA for the CDR3 is TGTGCCAGCAGTCCCTCATGGAGGGTACTCCCCTACGAGCAGTACTTC. Protein product: CASSPSWRVLPYEQYF.

The chain employs TRBV5-5 and TRBJ1-1, with D perhaps matching TRBD1 (6 bases). This CDR3 has 16 residues. The V gene lost 4 bases and the J gene lost 1 base, with 17 bases spanning the gap. Germline V gene data show CDR1 as SGHKS and CDR2 as YYEKEE (reference sequence). DNA for the CDR3: TGTGCCAGCAGCATCCACAGGGACACGAAGAACACTGAAGCTTTCTTT. Protein product: CASSIHRDTKNTEAFF.

The chain is built from TRBV7-2 and TRBJ1-6; TRBD1 might be the D (5 bases). The germline gives CDR1 SGHTA, CDR2 FQGNSA. The CDR3 is made up of 17 amino acids. V lost 1 base and J lost 0, with 10 bases in between. In DNA form, the CDR3 reads TGTGCCAGCAGCTTAGGGGCAGGGAGCTCCTATAATTCACCCCTCCACTTT. It specifies CASSLGAGSSYNSPLHF. The full variable domain, its missing parts supplied by reference TRBV7-2 and TRBJ1-6, is GAGVSQSPSNKVTEKGKDVELRCDPISGHTALYWYRQSLGQGLEFLIYFQGNSAPDKSGLPSDRFSAERTGGSVSTLTIQRTQQEDSAVYLCASSLGAGSSYNSPLHFGNGTRLTVT.

The rearrangement links TRBV20-1 to TRBJ1-2, with unresolved D. CDR1 DFQATT and CDR2 SNEGSKA come from the germline V gene (reference sequence). V was clipped by 1 base and J by 5 bases, with 11 bases between them. There are 13 residues in the CDR3. CDR3 sequence: CSARVPLTYGYTF. The DNA of the CDR3 is TGCAGTGCTAGAGTACCTTTAACTTATGGCTACACCTTC.

Many counts were recorded for this clonotype. The rearrangement uses TRBV19 and TRBJ1-2; D ambiguous. With 10 bases removed from V and 8 bases from J, the gap between germline ends came to 11 bases. The CDR3 length is 10 residues. Germline CDR1 and CDR2: LNHDA and SQIVND (reference sequence). DNA for the CDR3: TGTGCCACCTCGGGAGAAGGCTACACCTTC. Translated: CATSGEGYTF.

In this sample, this clonotype turned up many times. The chain recombines TRBV5-6 with TRBJ1-2; no firm D call. From germline, CDR1 is SGHDT and CDR2 YYEEEE. V lost 0 bases to trimming and J lost 2 bases, with 8 bases between them. The CDR3 length is 14 residues. The CDR3 reads CASSLGELNYGYTF. DNA of the CDR3: TGTGCCAGCAGCTTGGGGGAACTAAACTATGGCTACACCTTC.

In the case of this clonotype: An end of the junction does not agree with germline; a read error may underlie this. V gene TRBV9 combines with J gene TRBJ1-2; D possibly corresponds to TRBD1 (6 bases). Germline CDR1 and CDR2: SGDLS and YYNGEE. The CDR3 covers 12 residues. The chain's CDR3 is CASSQVTGGHTF. The CDR3 DNA is TGTGCCAGCAGCCAAGTGACAGGTGGCCACACCTTC.

This clonotype has a count of ten or more. The chain links TRBV4-3 to TRBJ1-5; D is unresolved. The CDR3 is 15 residues long. V dropped 0 bases and J dropped 1 base, with 7 bases sitting between them. Germline CDR1 is LGHNA and CDR2 is YSLEER. Written as DNA, the CDR3 is TGCGCCAGCAGCCAAGATTTACGGAGCAATCAGCCCCAGCATTTT. This codes for CASSQDLRSNQPQHF.

As concerns this clonotype: This could be a read error, since a much larger clone is one nucleotide away. The chain has TRBV20-1 and TRBJ2-7; 8 nucleotides align to TRBD2. The CDR3 runs 18 residues. Looked up from germline, CDR1 is DFQATT and CDR2 is SNEGSKA (reference sequence). CDR3 loop: CSVRDLGLAGAASYEQYF. CDR3 in DNA: TGCAGTGTTAGAGATTTAGGACTAGCCGGAGCGGCCTCCTACGAGCAGTACTTC.

The rearrangement uses TRBV6-5 and TRBJ2-5, with TRBD1 identical over 12 bases. J lost 4 bases, V lost 5 bases, and 11 bases had no gene match. This CDR3 is built from 17 residues. Germline lookup yields CDR1 MNHEY and CDR2 SVGAGI. CDR3 in amino acids: CASSRDAGQGARETQYF. As DNA, the CDR3 is TGTGCCAGCAGTCGGGACGCGGGACAGGGGGCCCGAGAGACCCAGTACTTC.

The V gene is TRBV7-6, the J gene TRBJ1-2, with 8 bases fitting TRBD1. The CDR3 spans 16 residues. Germline CDR1 and CDR2: SGHVS and FNYEAQ. Unmatched junction bases numbered 7, after V lost 2 bases and J lost 2 bases. In DNA, the CDR3 is TGTGCCAGCAGCTTATTCACAGGGGGAGAAAACTATGGCTACACCTTC. This gives the protein CASSLFTGGENYGYTF.

As concerns this clonotype: As the CDR3 is not closed by the conserved phenylalanine or tryptophan, this likely results from a read error. The gene calls are TRBV10-1 and TRBJ1-6, with D tentatively TRBD1 (6 bases). This CDR3 has 18 residues. The V end lost 7 bases, the J end lost 4 bases, and 23 bases lay between the germline ends. In germline, CDR1 is WNHNN, CDR2 SYGVQD (reference sequence). CDR3 DNA: TGCGCCAGCAAAGCGGGCTCGGGACAAGGCTATTATAATTCACCCCTCCACCTT. Translated, it gives CASKAGSGQGYYNSPLHL.

This clonotype was counted many times. The rearrangement joins TRBV7-9 to TRBJ2-5, with 8 bases identical to TRBD2. The V gene end was trimmed by 1 base and the J gene end by 2 bases; junction bases not matched to a gene: 9. CDR1 is SEHNR and CDR2 is FQNEAQ in the germline V gene (reference sequence). This CDR3 comprises 17 residues. CDR3: CASSLDPGGASQETQYF. CDR3 coding DNA: TGTGCCAGCAGCTTAGACCCCGGGGGGGCGTCACAAGAGACCCAGTACTTC.

This clonotype was seen a handful of times. The CDR3 DNA sequence: TGTGCCAGCAGCTTAGAACTAGCGGGAGACGAGCAGTACTTC. It is translated as CASSLELAGDEQYF. The J gene is TRBJ2-7, the V gene TRBV13, with TRBD2 identical over 11 bases. CDR3 length: 14 residues. V shed 1 base and J 5 bases; nucleotides not matched to a gene: 1. Germline values: CDR1 PRHDT, CDR2 FYEKMQ (reference sequence).

This clonotype appeared a few times. The chain recombines TRBV29-1 with TRBJ1-6, with TRBD1 matching over 9 bases. V gave up 6 bases and J gave up 7 bases; unmatched junction bases: 1. Per germline, CDR1 SQVTM and CDR2 ANQGSEA. The CDR3 extends over 12 amino acids. The CDR3, as DNA: TGCAGCGTCGGGACAGGGAATTCACCCCTCCACTTT. Amino acids: CSVGTGNSPLHF.

There are many counts of this clonotype. In DNA, the CDR3 is TGTGCCAGCAGCAGGTCCGGGACAGAACAAGAGACCCAGTACTTC. Translating gives CASSRSGTEQETQYF. V and J are TRBV7-2 and TRBJ2-5; 7 bases fit TRBD1. The CDR3 has 15 amino acids. The V gene end was trimmed by 5 bases and the J gene end by 2 bases; junction bases not matched to a gene: 8. The V gene's germline CDR1 is SGHTA and CDR2 FQGNSA.

The chain joins TRBV25-1 to TRBJ2-3, with 12 bases identical to TRBD2. V lost 5 bases and J lost 1; bases outside the gene matches: 4. Germline CDR1 and CDR2: MGHDK and SYGVNS. The CDR3 contains 16 residues. The CDR3 here is CASSPWTSGGTDTQYF. The CDR3 DNA reads as TGTGCCAGCAGTCCATGGACTAGCGGGGGCACAGATACGCAGTATTTT.

The J gene is TRBJ2-1, the V gene TRBV7-3; D gene unclear. The length of the CDR3 is 12 residues. Trimming cost V 6 bases and J 5 bases, with 8 bases left between them. CDR1 is SGHTA and CDR2 is FQGTGA in the germline V gene. The CDR3 DNA reads TGTGCCAGCAGAGATCGGAACAATGAGCAGTTCTTC. Translating it yields CASRDRNNEQFF.

Remarks on this clonotype: A much larger clone differs from this one at a single base, so this may be a read error. The chain is built from TRBV9 and TRBJ1-3; 7 nucleotides match TRBD1. This CDR3 has 19 amino acids. Per germline, CDR1 SGDLS and CDR2 YYNGEE. The J segment lost 0 bases and the V segment lost 0 bases, leaving 12 bases of the junction unmatched. The CDR3 sequence: CASSVGLGGRGVSGNTIYF. The DNA for the CDR3 is TGTGCCAGCAGCGTAGGCCTCGGTGGCAGGGGGGTCTCTGGAAACACCATATATTTT.

V is TRBV7-2 and J is TRBJ1-5; 11 bases agree with TRBD1. The CDR3 extends over 18 amino acids. Germline CDR1 is SGHTA and CDR2 is FQGNSA. With V trimmed by 6 bases and J by 7 bases, 17 bases remained unmatched. CDR3 DNA: TGTGCCAGCAGTTTAACGTTGGCCCGGGACAGGGGGTACCAGCCCCAGCATTTT. As protein: CASSLTLARDRGYQPQHF.

The chain is built from TRBV11-2 and TRBJ2-6; D perhaps matches TRBD2 (5 bases). The V gene's germline CDR1 is SGHAT and CDR2 FQNNGV. Trimming took off 0 bases at V and 1 base at J, with 16 bases between the two ends. The CDR3 contains 19 residues. CDR3: CASSLDGCLRGSGANVLTF. The CDR3 DNA reads TGTGCCAGCAGCTTAGATGGCTGCCTCCGGGGTTCTGGGGCCAACGTCCTGACTTTC.

This clonotype has at least ten counts. The chain joins TRBV14 to TRBJ2-7; no reliable D call. The CDR3 is 11 amino acids. Trimming cost V 8 bases and J 3 bases, with 8 bases left between them. Germline V CDR1 and CDR2: SGHDN, FVKESK. CDR3 in DNA: TGTGCCAGCCTAGGAGACTACGAGCAGTACTTC. This translates into CASLGDYEQYF.

This clonotype was detected only once. This sequence joins TRBV10-3 and TRBJ1-1, with 12 bases that match TRBD1. The CDR3 is 21 residues long. From germline, CDR1 is ENHRY and CDR2 SYGVKD. J gave up 3 bases and V 5 bases, and 22 bases lay outside the gene matches. CDR3 residues: CAISLYNWTPGQGAEDTEAFF. The CDR3 DNA reads as TGTGCCATCAGTTTATATAATTGGACGCCGGGACAGGGGGCCGAAGACACTGAAGCTTTCTTT.

This clonotype was counted a few times. J is TRBJ2-3 and V is TRBV2, with D perhaps matching TRBD2 (6 bases). Deletions cut 5 bases from V and 4 bases from J, with 16 bases between. CDR1 and CDR2 from the germline V gene are SNHLY and FYNNEI. This CDR3 spans 15 amino acids. The chain's CDR3 is CASSFRGRSPDTQYF. DNA of the CDR3: TGTGCCAGCAGTTTTCGGGGGAGGAGCCCAGATACGCAGTATTTT. The full variable domain, in which reference TRBV2 and TRBJ2-3 provide the parts outside the CDR3, is EPEVTQTPSHQVTQMGQEVILRCVPISNHLYFYWYRQILGQKVEFLVSFYNNEISEKSEIFDDQFSVERPDGSNFTLKIRSTKLEDSAMYFCASSFRGRSPDTQYFGPGTRLTVL.

This clonotype was counted a single time. J is TRBJ2-7 and V is TRBV7-9; perhaps TRBD2 as D (6 bases). V lost 5 bases and J 2 bases, leaving 13 bases between the germline ends. This CDR3 is built from 14 residues. Germline assignment: CDR1 SEHNR and CDR2 FQNEAQ (reference sequence). The CDR3 is CASSPRWGAYEQYF. The DNA for the CDR3 is TGTGCCAGCAGCCCTAGATGGGGGGCCTACGAGCAGTACTTC.

This clonotype turned up a few times. Relative to the germline gene, one junction end is altered; a read error may explain this. The chain employs TRBV27 and TRBJ2-5; D is undetermined. The CDR3 covers 13 residues. Germline V CDR1 and CDR2: MNHEY, SMNVEV (reference sequence). The CDR3 DNA reads TGTGCCGGCAGTCCACCGAACCCAGAGACCCAGTACTTC. Translating it yields CAGSPPNPETQYF.

At least ten counts were recorded for this clonotype. The chain uses TRBV13 and TRBJ2-6; TRBD1 agrees at 7 bases. The CDR3 extends over 17 amino acids. Looked up from germline, CDR1 is PRHDT and CDR2 is FYEKMQ (reference sequence). Unmatched junction bases numbered 2, after V lost 0 bases and J lost 0 bases. The CDR3 reads CASSLGTGISGANVLTF. CDR3 bases: TGTGCCAGCAGCTTAGGGACAGGGATCTCTGGGGCCAACGTCCTGACTTTC.

The count of this clonotype is one. The chain is built from TRBV5-1 and TRBJ2-7; perhaps TRBD1 as D (5 bases). Looked up from germline, CDR1 is SGHRS and CDR2 is YFSETQ. This CDR3 contains 14 residues. V was trimmed by 3 bases and J by 6 bases, leaving 16 bases between them. CDR3 residues: CASSSYNQGGEQYF. CDR3 in DNA: TGCGCCAGCAGCTCGTACAACCAGGGCGGCGAGCAGTACTTC.

This clonotype was seen once. A much bigger clone sits one base away, suggesting this may be a read error. The chain carries TRBV4-3 and TRBJ2-5; D is uncertain. V lost 4 bases, J lost 3 bases, and 15 bases lay in between. Germline V gene lookup returns CDR1 LGHNA and CDR2 YSLEER. There are 15 residues in the CDR3. The CDR3 DNA sequence: TGCGCCAGCAGCCTAGATAAAGGCAGAAAAGAGACCCAGTACTTC. Translating it yields CASSLDKGRKETQYF.

This clonotype was counted many times. This rearrangement joins TRBV4-3 to TRBJ2-1, with 7 bases matching TRBD1. Germline V gives CDR1 LGHNA, CDR2 YSLEER. V lost 5 bases and J lost 8; bases outside the gene matches: 6. The CDR3 extends over 13 amino acids. The CDR3 spells CASSSGTDHEQFF. The CDR3 bases are TGCGCCAGCAGCTCCGGGACAGATCATGAGCAGTTCTTC.